These 6 T cell receptor beta chains were all obtained from the same sample, sequenced in a study of blood T cell repertoires in COVID-19. Profiled with immunoSEQ multiplex PCR; TCRdb holds only in-frame clones, not every one. The table lists roughly 98,000 clones, about 80% of them singletons. The specimen was peripheral blood. Receptors were obtained from a man in his sixties or seventies with active or convalescent COVID-19.

The chain links TRBV6-2 or TRBV6-3 to TRBJ2-1; 8 bases match TRBD2. The junction had 11 bases not matched to a gene; V was cut back by 2 bases and J by 5 bases. There are 17 residues in the CDR3. Germline values: CDR1 MNHEY, CDR2 SVGEGT. The CDR3 reads CASSYLFRGGRDNEQFF. As DNA, the CDR3 is TGTGCCAGCAGTTACCTTTTTCGGGGGGGCAGGGACAATGAGCAGTTCTTC.

V is TRBV9 and J is TRBJ2-2; D is ambiguous. Trimming removed 0 bases from V and 4 bases from J, with 10 bases in between. This CDR3 is 15 amino acids long. CDR1 is SGDLS, CDR2 YYNGEE, per germline. CDR3 DNA: TGTGCCAGCAGCGTAGGTGAGCGCGGCACCGGGGAGCTGTTTTTT. This codes for CASSVGERGTGELFF.

This clone has a handful of counts. J is TRBJ1-3 and V is TRBV18; no clear D. The CDR3 is 15 amino acids. Trimming stripped 2 bases from V and 4 bases from J, with 12 bases between. Germline values: CDR1 KGHSH, CDR2 LQKENI. As DNA, the CDR3 is TGTGCCAGCTCACCAGGAAGAGGGATCGGAAACACCATATATTTT. Translation gives CASSPGRGIGNTIYF.

J is TRBJ2-1 and V is TRBV20-1; D possibly corresponds to TRBD1 (6 bases). CDR1 and CDR2 (germline): DFQATT, SNEGSKA (reference sequence). The V and J ends lost 4 bases and 7 bases respectively, with 8 bases between them. This CDR3 region has 11 residues. The CDR3 bases are TGCAGTGCTACCAGGGGAAATGAGCAGTTCTTC. Protein product: CSATRGNEQFF.

The chain links TRBV6-5 to TRBJ1-4; a weak D match, TRBD1 (5 bases). Germline loops: CDR1 MNHEY, CDR2 SVGAGI. Trimming took off 2 bases at V and 1 base at J, with 11 bases between the two ends. This CDR3 is built from 16 residues. The CDR3 DNA follows: TGTGCCAGCAGTTACGACGGGGGGAGAACTAATGAAAAACTGTTTTTT. Protein: CASSYDGGRTNEKLFF.

V gene TRBV10-2 combines with J gene TRBJ1-1; D call uncertain. CDR1 and CDR2 from the germline V gene are WSHSY and SAAADI. V was shortened by 6 bases and J by 8 bases, with 10 bases between the two germline ends. CDR3 length equals 11 residues. The CDR3 DNA reads TGCGCCAGCAGACCCGCCGGGGAAGCTTTCTTT. It yields the protein CASRPAGEAFF.